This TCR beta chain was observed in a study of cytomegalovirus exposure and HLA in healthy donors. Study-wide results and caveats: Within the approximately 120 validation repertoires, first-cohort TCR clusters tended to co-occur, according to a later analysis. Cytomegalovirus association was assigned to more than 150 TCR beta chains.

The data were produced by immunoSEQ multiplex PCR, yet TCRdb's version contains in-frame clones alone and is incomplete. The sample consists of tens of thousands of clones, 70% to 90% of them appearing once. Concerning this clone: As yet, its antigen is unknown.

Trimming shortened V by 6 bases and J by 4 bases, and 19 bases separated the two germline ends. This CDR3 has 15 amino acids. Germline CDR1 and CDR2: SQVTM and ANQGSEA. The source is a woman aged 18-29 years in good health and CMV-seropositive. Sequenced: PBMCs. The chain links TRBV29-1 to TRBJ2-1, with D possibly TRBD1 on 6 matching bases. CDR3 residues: CSVGKTGDTYNEQFF. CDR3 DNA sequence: TGCAGCGTGGGAAAGACAGGAGACACATACAATGAGCAGTTCTTC.